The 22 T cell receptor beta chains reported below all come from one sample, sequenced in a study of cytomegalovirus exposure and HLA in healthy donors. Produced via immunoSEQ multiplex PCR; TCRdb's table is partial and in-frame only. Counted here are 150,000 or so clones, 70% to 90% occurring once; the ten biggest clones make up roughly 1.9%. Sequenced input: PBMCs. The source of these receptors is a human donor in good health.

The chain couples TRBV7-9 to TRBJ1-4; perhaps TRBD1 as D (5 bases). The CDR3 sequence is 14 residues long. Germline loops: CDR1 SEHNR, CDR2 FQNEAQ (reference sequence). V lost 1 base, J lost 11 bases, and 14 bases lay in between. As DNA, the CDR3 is TGTGCCAGCAGCTTAGAAGTTTTGGGGGGGAAACTGTTTTTT. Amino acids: CASSLEVLGGKLFF.

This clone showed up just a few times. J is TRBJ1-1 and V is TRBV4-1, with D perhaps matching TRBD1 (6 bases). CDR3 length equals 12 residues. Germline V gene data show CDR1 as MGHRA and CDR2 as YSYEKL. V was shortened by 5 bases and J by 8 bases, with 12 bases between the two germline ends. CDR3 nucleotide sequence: TGCGCCAGCAGCGGACAGAGGCGGGAAGCTTTCTTT. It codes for CASSGQRREAFF.

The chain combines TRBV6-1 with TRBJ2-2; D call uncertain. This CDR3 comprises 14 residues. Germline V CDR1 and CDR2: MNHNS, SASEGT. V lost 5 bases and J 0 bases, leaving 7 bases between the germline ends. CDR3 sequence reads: CASSLVPNTGELFF. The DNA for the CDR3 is TGTGCCAGCAGTCTAGTTCCGAACACCGGGGAGCTGTTTTTT.

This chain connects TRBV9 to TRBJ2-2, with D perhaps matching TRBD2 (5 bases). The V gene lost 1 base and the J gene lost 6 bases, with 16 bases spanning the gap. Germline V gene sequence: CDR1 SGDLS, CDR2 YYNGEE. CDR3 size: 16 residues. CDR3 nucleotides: TGTGCCAGCAGCGTATCGGATAGCGTCTATTCCGGGGAGCTGTTTTTT. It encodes CASSVSDSVYSGELFF. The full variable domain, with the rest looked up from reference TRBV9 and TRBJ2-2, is DSGVTQTPKHLITATGQRVTLRCSPRSGDLSVYWYQQSLDQGLQFLIQYYNGEERAKGNILERFSAQQFPDLHSELNLSSLELGDSALYFCASSVSDSVYSGELFFGEGSRLTVL.

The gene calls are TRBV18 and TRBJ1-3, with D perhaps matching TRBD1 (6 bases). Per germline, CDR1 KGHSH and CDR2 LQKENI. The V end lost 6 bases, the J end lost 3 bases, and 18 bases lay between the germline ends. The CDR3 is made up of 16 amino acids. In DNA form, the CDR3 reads TGTGCCAGCTCGGGGGTCCGGGACACGCTTGGAAACACCATATATTTT. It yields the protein CASSGVRDTLGNTIYF.

For the CDR3, the DNA is TGTGCCAGCAGCTCAGGGTTCCGCAAGGTGGCTTTCTTT. Translating gives CASSSGFRKVAFF. The J gene is TRBJ1-1, the V gene TRBV5-6; possibly TRBD1 for D (5 bases). The CDR3 has 13 residues. V lost 3 bases, J lost 11 bases, and 17 bases lay in between. Germline lookup yields CDR1 SGHDT and CDR2 YYEEEE.

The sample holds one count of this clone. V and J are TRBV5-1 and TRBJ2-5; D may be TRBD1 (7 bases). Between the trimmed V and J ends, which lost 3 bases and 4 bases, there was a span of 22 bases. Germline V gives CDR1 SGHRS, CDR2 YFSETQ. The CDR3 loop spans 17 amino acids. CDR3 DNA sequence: TGCGCCAGCAGCTACACATCCGGGACCCAGGGGGGAGAGACCCAGTACTTC. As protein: CASSYTSGTQGGETQYF.

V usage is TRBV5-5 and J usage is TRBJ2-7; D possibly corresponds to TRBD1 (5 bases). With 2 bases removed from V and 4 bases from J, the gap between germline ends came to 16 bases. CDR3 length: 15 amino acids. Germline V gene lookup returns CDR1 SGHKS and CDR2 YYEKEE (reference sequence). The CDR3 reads CASSFDYQGLYEQYF. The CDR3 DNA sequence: TGTGCCAGCAGCTTCGATTACCAGGGATTATACGAGCAGTACTTC.

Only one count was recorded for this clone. CDR3 region: CASSLSGNQETQYF. DNA of the CDR3: TGTGCCAGCAGCCTGAGCGGGAATCAAGAGACCCAGTACTTC. The V and J genes are TRBV9 and TRBJ2-5; TRBD2 matches 7 bases. Germline V gene data show CDR1 as SGDLS and CDR2 as YYNGEE. The V segment lost 4 bases and the J segment 2 bases; nucleotides outside the gene matches: 5. The CDR3 consists of 14 residues.

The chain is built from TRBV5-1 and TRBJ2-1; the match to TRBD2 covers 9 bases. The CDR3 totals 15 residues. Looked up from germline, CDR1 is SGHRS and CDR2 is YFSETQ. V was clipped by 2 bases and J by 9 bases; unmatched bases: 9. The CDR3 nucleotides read TGCGCCAGCAGCTTAGAACTAGCGGGTTTGCCTGAGCAGTTCTTC. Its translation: CASSLELAGLPEQFF.

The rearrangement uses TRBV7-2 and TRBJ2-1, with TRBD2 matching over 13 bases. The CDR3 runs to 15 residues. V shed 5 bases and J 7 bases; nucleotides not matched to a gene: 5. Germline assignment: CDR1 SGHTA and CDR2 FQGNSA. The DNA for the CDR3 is TGTGCCAGCAGCCCCGGGACTAGCGGGATGAATGAGCAGTTCTTC. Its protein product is CASSPGTSGMNEQFF. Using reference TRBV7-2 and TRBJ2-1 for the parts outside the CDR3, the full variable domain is GAGVSQSPSNKVTEKGKDVELRCDPISGHTALYWYRQSLGQGLEFLIYFQGNSAPDKSGLPSDRFSAERTGGSVSTLTIQRTQQEDSAVYLCASSPGTSGMNEQFFGPGTRLTVL.

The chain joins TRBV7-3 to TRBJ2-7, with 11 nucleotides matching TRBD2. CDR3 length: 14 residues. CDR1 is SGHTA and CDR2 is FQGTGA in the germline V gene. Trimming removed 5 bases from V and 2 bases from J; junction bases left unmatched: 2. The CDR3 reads CASSVAGGAYEQYF. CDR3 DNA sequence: TGTGCCAGCAGCGTAGCGGGAGGGGCCTACGAGCAGTACTTC.

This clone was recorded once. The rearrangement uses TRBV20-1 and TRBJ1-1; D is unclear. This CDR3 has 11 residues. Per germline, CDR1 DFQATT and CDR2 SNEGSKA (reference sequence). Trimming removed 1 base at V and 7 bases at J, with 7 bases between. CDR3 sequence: CSARGHLEAFF. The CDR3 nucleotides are TGCAGTGCTAGAGGGCACCTTGAAGCTTTCTTT.

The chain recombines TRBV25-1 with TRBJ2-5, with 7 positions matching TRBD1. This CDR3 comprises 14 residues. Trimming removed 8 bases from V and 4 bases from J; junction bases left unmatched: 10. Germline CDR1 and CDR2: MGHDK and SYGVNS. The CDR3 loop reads CASRFDRVPETQYF. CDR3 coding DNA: TGTGCCAGCCGATTCGACAGGGTCCCAGAGACCCAGTACTTC.

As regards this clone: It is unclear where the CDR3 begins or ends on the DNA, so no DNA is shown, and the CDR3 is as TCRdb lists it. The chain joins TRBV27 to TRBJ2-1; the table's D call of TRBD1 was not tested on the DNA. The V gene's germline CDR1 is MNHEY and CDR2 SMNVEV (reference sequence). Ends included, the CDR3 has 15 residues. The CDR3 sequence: CASSRQVGPGGEQFF.

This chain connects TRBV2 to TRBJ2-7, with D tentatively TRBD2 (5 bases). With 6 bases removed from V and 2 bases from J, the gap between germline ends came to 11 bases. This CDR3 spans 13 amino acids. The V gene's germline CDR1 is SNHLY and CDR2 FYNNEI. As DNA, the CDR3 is TGTGCCAGCAGGCGGGTAAGGGCCTACGAGCAGTACTTC. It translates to CASRRVRAYEQYF.

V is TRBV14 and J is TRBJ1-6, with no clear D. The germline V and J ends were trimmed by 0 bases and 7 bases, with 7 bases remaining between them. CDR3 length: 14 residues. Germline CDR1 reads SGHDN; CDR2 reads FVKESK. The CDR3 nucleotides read TGTGCCAGCAGCCAAGATCACAGCAATTCACCCCTCCACTTT. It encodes CASSQDHSNSPLHF. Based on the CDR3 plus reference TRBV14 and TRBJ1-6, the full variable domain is EAGVTQFPSHSVIEKGQTVTLRCDPISGHDNLYWYRRVMGKEIKFLLHFVKESKQDESGMPNNRFLAERTGGTYSTLKVQPAELEDSGVYFCASSQDHSNSPLHFGNGTRLTVT.

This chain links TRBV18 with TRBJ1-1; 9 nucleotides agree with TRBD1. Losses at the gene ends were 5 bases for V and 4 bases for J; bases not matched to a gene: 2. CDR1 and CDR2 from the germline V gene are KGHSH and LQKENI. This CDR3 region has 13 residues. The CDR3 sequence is CASSTQGATEAFF. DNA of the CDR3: TGTGCCAGCTCAACACAGGGGGCCACTGAAGCTTTCTTT.

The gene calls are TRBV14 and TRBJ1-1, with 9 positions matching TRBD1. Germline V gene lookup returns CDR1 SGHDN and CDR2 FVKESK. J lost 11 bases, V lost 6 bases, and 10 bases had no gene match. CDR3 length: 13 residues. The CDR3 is CASSPTGTGTAFF. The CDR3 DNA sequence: TGTGCCAGCAGTCCAACCGGGACAGGGACGGCTTTCTTT.

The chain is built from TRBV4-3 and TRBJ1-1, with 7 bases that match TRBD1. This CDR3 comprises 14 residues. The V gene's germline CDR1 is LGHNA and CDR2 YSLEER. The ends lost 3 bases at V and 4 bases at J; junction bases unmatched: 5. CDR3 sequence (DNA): TGCGCCAGCAGCCAGATGACAGGGCTCACTGAAGCTTTCTTT. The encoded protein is CASSQMTGLTEAFF.

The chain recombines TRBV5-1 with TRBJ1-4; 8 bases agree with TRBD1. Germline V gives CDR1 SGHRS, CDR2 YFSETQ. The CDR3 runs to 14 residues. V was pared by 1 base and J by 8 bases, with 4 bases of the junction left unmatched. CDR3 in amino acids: CASSLNRGFEKLFF. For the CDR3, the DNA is TGCGCCAGCAGCTTGAACAGGGGGTTCGAAAAACTGTTTTTT.

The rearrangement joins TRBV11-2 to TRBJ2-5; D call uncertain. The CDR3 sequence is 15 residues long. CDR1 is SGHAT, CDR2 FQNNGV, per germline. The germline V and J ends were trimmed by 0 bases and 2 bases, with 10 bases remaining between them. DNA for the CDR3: TGTGCCAGCAGCTTAGACGTCGGTTCGCAAGAGACCCAGTACTTC. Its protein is CASSLDVGSQETQYF.